This T cell receptor (beta chain) was retrieved from a study of cytomegalovirus exposure and HLA in healthy donors. Study summary: In terms of ancestry, the Caucasian-associated cluster contained around 79% of the approximately 420 genotyped donors. Study-wide results and limits: Researchers had no immune exposure information except CMV serostatus available. In a later analysis, TCR beta V- and J-gene trimming showed a link to a missense DCLRE1C variant.

It was with 60 Vbeta and 13 Jbeta primers that the PCR ran. TCRdb's copy holds only in-frame clones and misses some; the assay was immunoSEQ multiplex PCR. The sample has about 150,000 clones, around 80% seen once. Worth noting for this clone: The antigen is not known.

Germline CDR1 SEHNR, CDR2 FQNEAQ (reference sequence). This CDR3 has 13 residues. The junction had 2 bases not matched to a gene; V was cut back by 4 bases and J by 5 bases. Sequenced sample: PBMCs. This clonotype was obtained from a man in his forties or fifties in good health and CMV-seropositive. The chain employs TRBV7-9 and TRBJ1-5; TRBD1 agrees at 7 bases. The CDR3, as DNA: TGTGCCAGCAGCTGGACAGGCGATCAGCCCCAGCATTTT. The encoded protein is CASSWTGDQPQHF.